What follows are 24 T cell receptor beta chains derived from one specimen sequenced in a study of T-cell reconstitution after alpha-beta-depleted transplantation in children. A library of TCRbeta sequences, prepared with unique molecular identifiers, was generated. TCRdb itself ran the PCR reads through MiXCR, one entry per CDR3 protein. The data hold about 600,000 distinct CDR3 sequences, with 13% observed a single time. This sample comprised PBMCs, mostly from graft donor cells, obtained 360 days after TCRalphabeta/CD19-depleted stem cell transplant. Every receptor here comes from a male patient between 10 and 17 years old who had a stem cell transplant for acute myeloid leukemia, so the T cells may come from the graft donor.

The rearrangement joins TRBV4-2 to TRBJ1-4, with 8 bases identical to TRBD1. Germline CDR1 and CDR2: LGHNA and YNFKEQ. The J segment lost 4 bases and the V segment lost 1 base, leaving 11 bases of the junction unmatched. The CDR3 length is 18 residues. CDR3 residues: CASSQGPRGLRFNEKLFF. The DNA of the CDR3 is TGTGCCAGCAGCCAAGGACCCAGGGGGCTCCGATTTAATGAAAAACTGTTTTTT.

The rearrangement uses TRBV20-1 and TRBJ2-7; 12 bases are a match to TRBD2. CDR1 and CDR2 (germline): DFQATT, SNEGSKA (reference sequence). The length of the CDR3 is 14 residues. The trim removed 6 bases at V and 4 bases at J, leaving 7 bases unmatched. CDR3 DNA: TGCAGTGCCCCCCCGGGACTAGCGGGTTACGAGCAGTACTTC. Translation: CSAPPGLAGYEQYF.

The table lists this clonotype with many counts. The genes are TRBV19 and TRBJ2-7; possibly TRBD1 for D (5 bases). The CDR3 covers 14 residues. V gave up 5 bases and J gave up 0 bases, with 11 bases separating them. Looked up from germline, CDR1 is LNHDA and CDR2 is SQIVND (reference sequence). This chain's CDR3 is CASSSRASSYEQYF. CDR3 in DNA: TGTGCCAGTAGTTCCAGGGCAAGCTCCTACGAGCAGTACTTC.

V usage is TRBV6-2 or TRBV6-3 and J usage is TRBJ2-1, with TRBD2 matching 10 bases. The CDR3 spans 17 residues. Germline CDR1 reads MNHEY; CDR2 reads SVGEGT. Trimming took 6 bases from V and 6 from J; bases not matched to a gene: 14. The CDR3 reads CASSSIGAGGMFNEQFF. The CDR3 nucleotides read TGTGCCAGCAGCTCCATTGGAGCGGGAGGGATGTTCAATGAGCAGTTCTTC.

The chain is built from TRBV28 and TRBJ2-3; unclear D gene. The CDR3 length is 14 residues. CDR1 and CDR2 from the germline V gene are MDHEN and SYDVKM. The V gene lost 5 bases and the J gene lost 3 bases, with 12 bases spanning the gap. The CDR3 protein is CASSDTLLTDTQYF. For the CDR3, the DNA is TGTGCCAGCAGTGATACTCTTCTGACAGATACGCAGTATTTT.

The V call is TRBV1, the J call TRBJ2-5. TRBV1 is a pseudogene locus. The length of the CDR3 is 10 residues. The CDR3 DNA sequence: TGCACCAGCAGCCGGCGGACCCAGTACTTC. Protein sequence: CTSSRRTQYF.

The V and J genes are TRBV28 and TRBJ2-7, with D perhaps assigned TRBD1 or TRBD2 (5 bases each). This CDR3 is built from 15 residues. Germline CDR1 MDHEN, CDR2 SYDVKM. With 7 bases removed from V and 0 bases from J, the gap between germline ends came to 16 bases. The CDR3 region is CASKYRDVSSYEQYF. The CDR3 DNA reads TGTGCCAGCAAGTACCGGGACGTGAGCTCCTACGAGCAGTACTTC.

This clonotype was found once. The chain is built from TRBV11-1 and TRBJ1-1, with 7 bases lining up with TRBD1. V was clipped by 4 bases and J by 6 bases; unmatched bases: 8. Per germline, CDR1 SGHAT and CDR2 FQDESV (reference sequence). This CDR3 is built from 14 residues. CDR3 loop: CASSWTDRVAEAFF. The CDR3 coding sequence is TGTGCCAGCAGCTGGACTGACAGGGTCGCTGAAGCTTTCTTT. The full variable domain, completed using reference TRBV11-1 and TRBJ1-1, is EAEVAQSPRYKITEKSQAVAFWCDPISGHATLYWYRQILGQGPELLVQFQDESVVDDSQLPKDRFSAERLKGVDSTLKIQPAELGDSAMYLCASSWTDRVAEAFFGQGTRLTVV.

There are many counts of this clonotype. The chain uses TRBV29-1 and TRBJ1-1; a weak D match, TRBD1 (5 bases). CDR3 length: 12 residues. Trimming left V 2 bases short and J 8 bases short, with 12 bases between. From germline, CDR1 is SQVTM and CDR2 ANQGSEA. CDR3 amino acids: CSVEPGAVEAFF. The CDR3 DNA reads TGCAGCGTTGAACCCGGGGCGGTGGAAGCTTTCTTT.

Concerning this clonotype: One end of the junction is discordant with germline, which a read error may explain. CDR3 region: CSVVGGTGGYEQYF. The CDR3 DNA reads TGCAGTGTTGTGGGGGGGACAGGGGGCTACGAGCAGTACTTC. This sequence joins TRBV29-1 and TRBJ2-7; 11 bases are shared with TRBD1. Germline lookup yields CDR1 SQVTM and CDR2 ANQGSEA. CDR3 length equals 14 residues.

This clonotype turned up a few times. The chain joins TRBV28 to TRBJ2-7; tentative D call: TRBD2 (6 bases). CDR1 and CDR2 from the germline V gene are MDHEN and SYDVKM. The CDR3 totals 14 residues. V lost 5 bases and J lost 3, with 14 bases in between. In DNA, the CDR3 is TGTGCCAGCAGTCTCCGGGGAGGATACTACGAGCAGTACTTC. Translating gives CASSLRGGYYEQYF. Full variable domain (outside the CDR3, taken from reference TRBV28 and TRBJ2-7): DVKVTQSSRYLVKRTGEKVFLECVQDMDHENMFWYRQDPGLGLRLIYFSYDVKMKEKGDIPEGYSVSREKKERFSLILESASTNQTSMYLCASSLRGGYYEQYFGPGTRLTVT.

This clonotype occurred many times. This sequence joins TRBV2 and TRBJ2-3; D ambiguous. V was cut by 6 bases and J by 2 bases, with 12 bases left in between. The CDR3 is made up of 14 amino acids. CDR1 is SNHLY and CDR2 is FYNNEI in the germline V gene. The CDR3 DNA follows: TGTGCCAGCAGCGTCCGGGTCCACACAGATACGCAGTATTTT. Translation: CASSVRVHTDTQYF.

This clonotype was seen a handful of times. This sequence joins TRBV12-3 or TRBV12-4 and TRBJ1-2, with 7 bases that match TRBD1. Trimming cost V 5 bases and J 0 bases; bases outside gene matches: 6. The CDR3 runs to 15 residues. The CDR3 loop is CASSPWTGSNYGYTF. Here the CDR3 DNA reads TGTGCCAGCAGTCCCTGGACAGGATCTAACTATGGCTACACCTTC.

This clonotype occurred a few times. This chain links TRBV28 with TRBJ2-1, with 9 bases matching TRBD2. Germline trimming cut 10 bases from V and 7 bases from J; bases unmatched to any gene: 11. The CDR3 runs 14 residues. Germline lookup yields CDR1 MDHEN and CDR2 SYDVKM. The CDR3 here is CATFRGLASNEQFF. The CDR3 DNA follows: TGTGCCACCTTCCGGGGACTAGCTTCGAATGAGCAGTTCTTC.

This clonotype was counted many times. This sequence joins TRBV2 and TRBJ2-1; 9 nucleotides align to TRBD2. CDR3 length: 15 residues. V shed 7 bases, J shed 7 bases, and the junction held 11 bases outside the gene matches. CDR1 is SNHLY and CDR2 is FYNNEI in the germline V gene. This chain's CDR3 is CASTTGLANGNEQFF. DNA for the CDR3: TGTGCCAGCACCACCGGACTAGCGAATGGGAATGAGCAGTTCTTC. The full variable domain, completed using reference TRBV2 and TRBJ2-1, is EPEVTQTPSHQVTQMGQEVILRCVPISNHLYFYWYRQILGQKVEFLVSFYNNEISEKSEIFDDQFSVERPDGSNFTLKIRSTKLEDSAMYFCASTTGLANGNEQFFGPGTRLTVL.

This clonotype showed up many times. This chain connects TRBV29-1 to TRBJ2-1; D not resolved. The CDR3 spans 15 residues. CDR1 and CDR2 from the germline V gene are SQVTM and ANQGSEA. V was pared by 6 bases and J by 1 base, with 16 bases between. This CDR3 reads CSVQPSAYSYNEQFF. In DNA, the CDR3 is TGCAGCGTCCAACCCAGCGCTTATTCCTACAATGAGCAGTTCTTC.

Of note for this clonotype: The conserved phenylalanine or tryptophan normally closing the CDR3 is absent here, so this likely arose from a read error. The limits of the CDR3 on the DNA are not certain, so only TCRdb's listed CDR3 is given. The chain is built from TRBV7-2 and TRBJ2-7; the listed D gene, TRBD1, was not tested against the DNA. Germline V CDR1 and CDR2: SGHTA, FQGNSA. The CDR3 sequence runs 11 residues, both termini included. This chain's CDR3 is CASSLVGGLEL.

The V gene is TRBV5-1, the J gene TRBJ2-3; the D is unclear. Germline values: CDR1 SGHRS, CDR2 YFSETQ. This CDR3 spans 14 amino acids. The V end lost 0 bases, the J end lost 2 bases, and 7 bases lay between the germline ends. The CDR3 region is CASSLAVATDTQYF. The CDR3 region has the DNA TGCGCCAGCAGCTTGGCCGTAGCCACAGATACGCAGTATTTT.

V gene TRBV28 combines with J gene TRBJ2-1, with 11 bases identical to TRBD2. CDR1 MDHEN and CDR2 SYDVKM come from the germline V gene. The CDR3 is made up of 17 amino acids. Trimming cost V 6 bases and J 0 bases; bases outside gene matches: 7. In DNA, the CDR3 is TGTGCCAGCAGGGGTAGCGGGAGGGTTCCCTCCTACAATGAGCAGTTCTTC. Its translation: CASRGSGRVPSYNEQFF.

The chain uses TRBV12-3 or TRBV12-4 and TRBJ2-3; the D is unclear. V lost 6 bases and J lost 2, with 9 bases in between. This CDR3 has 13 amino acids. CDR3 nucleotide sequence: TGTGCCAGCAGGGGATGGTACACAGATACGCAGTATTTT. This codes for CASRGWYTDTQYF.

This clonotype was counted at least ten times. The chain is built from TRBV6-2 or TRBV6-3 and TRBJ2-1, with D maybe TRBD2 (6 bases). The V and J ends lost 1 base and 0 bases respectively, with 16 bases between them. The CDR3 has 18 residues. Germline V gene data show CDR1 as MNHEY and CDR2 as SVGEGT. The CDR3 loop is CASSYFPEGTHSYNEQFF. The CDR3 DNA follows: TGTGCCAGCAGTTACTTCCCGGAGGGGACCCACTCCTACAATGAGCAGTTCTTC.

This clonotype was seen at least ten times. The V and J genes are TRBV15 and TRBJ2-5; D call uncertain. CDR1 is LNHNV, CDR2 YYDKDF, per germline (reference sequence). CDR3 size: 16 residues. Between the trimmed V and J ends, which lost 0 bases and 3 bases, there was a span of 14 bases. CDR3 sequence reads: CATSRELGTVEETQYF. CDR3 DNA sequence: TGTGCCACCAGCAGAGAACTCGGTACGGTGGAAGAGACCCAGTACTTC. The full variable domain, rest sourced from reference TRBV15 and TRBJ2-5, is DAMVIQNPRYQVTQFGKPVTLSCSQTLNHNVMYWYQQKSSQAPKLLFHYYDKDFNNEADTPDNFQSRRPNTSFCFLDIRSPGLGDTAMYLCATSRELGTVEETQYFGPGTRLLVL.

This clonotype appeared a few times. The chain carries TRBV10-2 and TRBJ2-1; the match to TRBD2 covers 7 bases. Germline V gene data show CDR1 as WSHSY and CDR2 as SAAADI. J lost 7 bases, V lost 1 base, and 16 bases had no gene match. The CDR3 has 18 amino acids. The CDR3 nucleotides are TGCGCCAGCAGTGAGTTGGCGGGAGTTGAGGGAGTATCGAATGAGCAGTTCTTC. Amino acids: CASSELAGVEGVSNEQFF.

This clonotype has a handful of counts. V usage is TRBV12-3 or TRBV12-4 and J usage is TRBJ2-7, with TRBD2 matching over 13 bases. V lost 2 bases, J lost 5 bases, and 3 bases stayed unmatched. The CDR3 consists of 15 residues. This chain's CDR3 is CASSLLTSGRNEQYF. The CDR3 DNA sequence: TGTGCCAGCAGTTTATTGACTAGCGGGAGGAACGAGCAGTACTTC.